These 5 T cell receptor beta chains originate from one sample sequenced in a study of T cells in Graves' hyperthyroidism and ophthalmopathy. What was amplified from RNA transcripts were TCR beta CDR3 regions. HTBI primers were employed in a first-round RT-PCR of the TCR CDR3. TCRdb redid the calling of the multiplex PCR reads with MiXCR, one entry per CDR3 protein. Altogether nearly 750,000 distinct CDR3 sequences are present, 35% being singletons, with the ten largest covering roughly 30%. Material: blood. Receptor source: a woman aged 40 to 50 with Graves' hyperthyroidism.

This clonotype has a count of ten or more. The chain joins TRBV5-1 to TRBJ1-2; perhaps TRBD1 as D (6 bases). Germline values: CDR1 SGHRS, CDR2 YFSETQ. The CDR3 has 13 residues. The V end was cut by 3 bases, the J end by 8 bases, with 14 bases between. CDR3 sequence: CASSSEQGIGYTF. The CDR3 nucleotides are TGCGCCAGCAGCTCCGAACAGGGTATAGGCTACACCTTC.

This chain connects TRBV27 to TRBJ2-7; no definite D call. V lost 6 bases, J lost 2 bases, and 14 bases lay in between. CDR3 length: 14 amino acids. CDR1 is MNHEY and CDR2 is SMNVEV in the germline V gene (reference sequence). The CDR3 DNA sequence: TGTGCCAGCAGCGGTGACGGAATCGCCTACGAGCAGTACTTC. Protein sequence: CASSGDGIAYEQYF.

This clonotype was seen a handful of times. This sequence joins TRBV27 and TRBJ2-7; no definite D call. The V gene's germline CDR1 is MNHEY and CDR2 SMNVEV (reference sequence). V was shortened by 7 bases and J by 5 bases, with 6 bases between the two germline ends. The CDR3 runs to 10 residues. For the CDR3, the DNA is TGTGCCAGCATCCAGAACGAGCAGTACTTC. It translates to CASIQNEQYF.

This clonotype was recorded at least ten times. This chain connects TRBV7-9 to TRBJ2-7; tentatively, D is TRBD1 (6 bases). The V gene's germline CDR1 is SEHNR and CDR2 FQNEAQ (reference sequence). V was shortened by 5 bases and J by 6 bases, with 14 bases between the two germline ends. CDR3 size: 13 residues. The CDR3 DNA is TGTGCCAGCAGCAATGGACAGACGGGCGAGCAGTACTTC. Its protein is CASSNGQTGEQYF.

This clonotype has only one observation. V is TRBV7-4 and J is TRBJ1-6; weak D call: TRBD1 (6 bases). This CDR3 has 15 residues. V was pared by 5 bases and J by 13 bases, with 21 bases between. Germline CDR1 and CDR2: SGHVT and SQSDAQ. The CDR3 region has the DNA TGTGCCAGCAGCCATTTGGATCCCGGGAGGGGGCCCCTCCACTTT. It specifies CASSHLDPGRGPLHF.